This T cell receptor beta chain appears in the sequencing data of a study of blood T cell repertoires in COVID-19. As for the study in general: T cells, B-cell-depleted T cells, or PBMCs supplied cDNA or gDNA.

Measured with immunoSEQ multiplex PCR; TCRdb has only the in-frame clones, and not every one. This sample yields more than 150,000 clones, of which roughly 82% are seen a single time; 12% belongs to the top ten. The age range of participants was about 18 to 89 years, with residence in about two dozen US areas. Recovery among Cohort 3 donors was established by two negative PCRs, clearance, or symptom resolution. J gave up 0 bases and V 6 bases, and 4 bases lay outside the gene matches. Germline V lookup: CDR1 MDHEN, CDR2 SYDVKM. The CDR3 is 16 residues long. The sample consisted of PBMCs or T cells enriched from blood (not recorded which). The J gene is TRBJ1-4, the V gene TRBV28, with TRBD1 identical over 10 bases. The clonotype originates from a man aged 35-49 years who had recovered from COVID-19. The CDR3 nucleotides are TGTGCCAGCAGCTGGGACAGGGGAGCAACTAATGAAAAACTGTTTTTT. Its translation is CASSWDRGATNEKLFF.